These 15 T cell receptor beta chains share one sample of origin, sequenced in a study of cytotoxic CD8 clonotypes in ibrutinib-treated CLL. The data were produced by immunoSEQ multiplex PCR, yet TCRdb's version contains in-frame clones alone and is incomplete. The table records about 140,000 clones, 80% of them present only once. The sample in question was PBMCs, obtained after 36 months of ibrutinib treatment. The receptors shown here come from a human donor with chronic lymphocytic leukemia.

CDR3 sequence: CASSLRGAGETQYF. CDR3 DNA: TGTGCCAGCAGTTTACGGGGGGCTGGGGAGACCCAGTACTTC. The rearrangement uses TRBV27 and TRBJ2-5; D perhaps matches TRBD2 (7 bases). The germline V gene encodes CDR1 MNHEY and CDR2 SMNVEV (reference sequence). Trimming removed 2 bases at V and 5 bases at J, with 12 bases between. This CDR3 comprises 14 residues.

CDR3 in DNA: TGTGCCAGCAGCCTAGGACAGGGCCCAACAGCTAATGAAAAACTGTTTTTT. Translating it yields CASSLGQGPTANEKLFF. The V and J genes are TRBV7-2 and TRBJ1-4; the match to TRBD1 covers 8 bases. Per germline, CDR1 SGHTA and CDR2 FQGNSA. There are 17 residues in the CDR3. V gave up 5 bases and J gave up 3 bases; unmatched junction bases: 11.

CDR3 sequence (DNA): TGTGCCAGCAGCTTAGGAAGACTAGCGGGAGCCAAAAACATTCAGTACTTC. Its protein product is CASSLGRLAGAKNIQYF. The chain uses TRBV7-8 and TRBJ2-4; TRBD2 agrees at 10 bases. V was clipped by 1 base and J by 0 bases; unmatched bases: 3. The CDR3 length is 17 residues. Germline CDR1 SGHVS, CDR2 FQNEAQ.

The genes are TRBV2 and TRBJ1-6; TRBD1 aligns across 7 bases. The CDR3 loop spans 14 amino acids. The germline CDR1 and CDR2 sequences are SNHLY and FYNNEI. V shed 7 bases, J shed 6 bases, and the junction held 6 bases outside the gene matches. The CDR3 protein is CASNDRVGNSPLHF. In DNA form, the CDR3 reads TGTGCCAGCAACGACAGGGTTGGTAATTCACCCCTCCACTTT.

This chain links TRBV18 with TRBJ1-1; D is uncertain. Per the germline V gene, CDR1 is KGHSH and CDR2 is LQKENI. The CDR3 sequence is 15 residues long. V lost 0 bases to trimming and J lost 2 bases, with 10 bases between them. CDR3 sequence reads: CASSPPTSKNTEAFF. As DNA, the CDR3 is TGTGCCAGCTCACCACCGACATCTAAAAACACTGAAGCTTTCTTT.

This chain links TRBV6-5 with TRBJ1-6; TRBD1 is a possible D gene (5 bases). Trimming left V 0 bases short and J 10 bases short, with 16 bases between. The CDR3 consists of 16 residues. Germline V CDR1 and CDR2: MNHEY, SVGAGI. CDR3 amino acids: CASSYSNQGKDSPLHF. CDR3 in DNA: TGTGCCAGCAGTTACTCGAACCAGGGAAAAGACTCACCCCTCCACTTT.

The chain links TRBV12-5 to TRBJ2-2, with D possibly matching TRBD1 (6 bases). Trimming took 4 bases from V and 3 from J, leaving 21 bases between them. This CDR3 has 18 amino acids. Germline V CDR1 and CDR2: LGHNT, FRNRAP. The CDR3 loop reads CASGSPQGWFVDTGELFF. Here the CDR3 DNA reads TGTGCTAGTGGTTCCCCGCAGGGGTGGTTTGTGGACACCGGGGAGCTGTTTTTT.

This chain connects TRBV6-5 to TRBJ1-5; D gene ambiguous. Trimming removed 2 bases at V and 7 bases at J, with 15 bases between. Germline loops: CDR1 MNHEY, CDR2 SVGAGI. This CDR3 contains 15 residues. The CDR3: CASSYVRPGRQPQHF. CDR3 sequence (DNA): TGTGCCAGCAGTTACGTCCGTCCGGGCCGGCAGCCCCAGCATTTT.

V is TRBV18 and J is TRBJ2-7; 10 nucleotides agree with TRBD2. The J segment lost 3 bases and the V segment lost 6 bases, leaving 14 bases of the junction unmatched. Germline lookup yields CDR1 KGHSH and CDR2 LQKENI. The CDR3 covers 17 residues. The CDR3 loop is CASSHTETSGMVYEQYF. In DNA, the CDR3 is TGTGCCAGCTCGCATACGGAAACTAGCGGGATGGTCTACGAGCAGTACTTC.

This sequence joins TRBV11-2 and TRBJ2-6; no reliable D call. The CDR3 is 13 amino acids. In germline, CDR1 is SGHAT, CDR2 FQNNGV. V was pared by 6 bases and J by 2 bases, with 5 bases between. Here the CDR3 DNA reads TGTGCCAGCAGTTTCACTGGGGCCAACGTCCTGACTTTC. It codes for CASSFTGANVLTF.

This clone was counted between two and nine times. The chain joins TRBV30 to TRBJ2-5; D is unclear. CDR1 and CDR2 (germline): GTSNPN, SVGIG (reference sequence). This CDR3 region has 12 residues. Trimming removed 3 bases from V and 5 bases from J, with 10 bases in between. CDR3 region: CAWRLWRETQYF. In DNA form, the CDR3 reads TGTGCCTGGAGGTTGTGGCGGGAGACCCAGTACTTC.

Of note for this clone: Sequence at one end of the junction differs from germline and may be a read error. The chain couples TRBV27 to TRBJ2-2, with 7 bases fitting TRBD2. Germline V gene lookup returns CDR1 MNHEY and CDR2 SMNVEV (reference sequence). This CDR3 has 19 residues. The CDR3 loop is CASSLLEIEIAGLPGELFF. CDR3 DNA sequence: TGTGCCAGCAGCTTATTGGAGATTGAAATAGCGGGCCTCCCCGGGGAGCTGTTTTTT.

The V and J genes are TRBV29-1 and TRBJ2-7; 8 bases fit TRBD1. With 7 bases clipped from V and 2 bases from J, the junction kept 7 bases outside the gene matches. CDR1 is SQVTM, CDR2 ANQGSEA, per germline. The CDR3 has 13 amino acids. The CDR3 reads CSAARTGTYEQYF. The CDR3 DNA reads TGCAGCGCCGCCCGGACAGGGACCTACGAGCAGTACTTC.

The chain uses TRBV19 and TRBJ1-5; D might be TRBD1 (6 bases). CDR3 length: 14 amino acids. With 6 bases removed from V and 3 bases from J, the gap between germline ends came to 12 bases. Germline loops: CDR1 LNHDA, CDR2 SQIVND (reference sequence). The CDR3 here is CASSWTVDNQPQHF. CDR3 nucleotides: TGTGCCAGTAGCTGGACAGTCGACAATCAGCCCCAGCATTTT.

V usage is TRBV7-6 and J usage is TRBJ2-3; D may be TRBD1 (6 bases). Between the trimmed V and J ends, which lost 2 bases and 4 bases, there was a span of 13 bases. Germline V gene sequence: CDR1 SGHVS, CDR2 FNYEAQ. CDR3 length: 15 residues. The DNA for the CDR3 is TGTGCCAGCAGCTTACCCCCCAGGGGAGCAGATACGCAGTATTTT. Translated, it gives CASSLPPRGADTQYF.